The 10 T cell receptor beta chains listed next were all sequenced from one sample in a study of T cells in Graves' hyperthyroidism and ophthalmopathy. Amplified regions were TCR beta CDR3 sequences from RNA transcripts. Using the HTBI primer set, a first-round RT-PCR was run on the TCR CDR3. TCRdb ran MiXCR on the multiplex PCR reads and lists one entry per CDR3 protein. The sample consists of approximately 430,000 distinct CDR3 sequences, 14% to 15% of them appearing once. Material: blood. The source of these receptors is a man aged 18 to 30 with Graves' ophthalmopathy.

This clonotype was picked up a small number of times. J is TRBJ2-2 and V is TRBV7-6, with D uncertain. The germline CDR1 and CDR2 sequences are SGHVS and FNYEAQ. Trimming shortened V by 2 bases and J by 7 bases, and 17 bases separated the two germline ends. The CDR3 totals 16 residues. CDR3 in amino acids: CASSLQNPLYGGELFF. DNA for the CDR3: TGTGCCAGCAGCTTACAGAACCCACTTTATGGCGGGGAGCTGTTTTTT.

In this sample, this clonotype turned up a few times. This rearrangement joins TRBV5-1 to TRBJ2-5; the match to TRBD2 covers 11 bases. Germline-derived CDR1 and CDR2 are SGHRS and YFSETQ. Trimming removed 3 bases from V and 7 bases from J; junction bases left unmatched: 17. The CDR3 runs to 18 residues. CDR3 DNA sequence: TGCGCCAGCAGCTCCGGAGGGTCTGGGACTAGCGGAACGGGGACCCAGTACTTC. It yields the protein CASSSGGSGTSGTGTQYF.

This clonotype was seen many times. The chain has TRBV12-3 or TRBV12-4 and TRBJ2-5; D possibly matches TRBD1 or TRBD2 (5 bases each). CDR3 length: 15 amino acids. Trimming removed 1 base from V and 6 bases from J, with 15 bases in between. CDR3 amino acids: CASSLGLPEGKTQYF. DNA for the CDR3: TGTGCCAGCAGTTTAGGGTTACCTGAGGGGAAGACCCAGTACTTC.

This clonotype showed up many times. This sequence joins TRBV30 and TRBJ1-2, with D unclear. The CDR3 is 14 residues long. V was cut by 0 bases and J by 4 bases, with 12 bases left in between. Germline CDR1 reads GTSNPN; CDR2 reads SVGIG (reference sequence). For the CDR3, the DNA is TGTGCCTGGAGTGTACGGTCCTCCGGCTATGGCTACACCTTC. Translated: CAWSVRSSGYGYTF. Full variable domain (remainder filled in from reference TRBV30 and TRBJ1-2): SQTIHQWPATLVQPVGSPLSLECTVEGTSNPNLYWYRQAAGRGLQLLFYSVGIGQISSEVPQNLSASRPQDRQFILSSKKLLLSDSGFYLCAWSVRSSGYGYTFGSGTRLTVV.

This clonotype was counted only a few times. A read error is possible here, since a much larger clone lies one base away. As the CDR3 is not closed by the conserved phenylalanine or tryptophan, this likely results from a read error. The CDR3 protein is CAISESQETQYL. The CDR3 nucleotides read TGTGCCATCAGTGAGTCCCAAGAGACCCAGTACCTC. The chain recombines TRBV10-3 with TRBJ2-5; no clear D. Between the trimmed V and J ends, which lost 0 bases and 1 base, there was a span of 0 bases. The CDR3 covers 12 residues. Germline CDR1 ENHRY, CDR2 SYGVKD.

Of note for this clonotype: At one of its ends the junction is not consistent with the germline gene, which may arise from a read error. The V gene is TRBV7-8, the J gene TRBJ2-1, with 7 positions matching TRBD1. The germline CDR1 and CDR2 sequences are SGHVS and FQNEAQ. The CDR3 sequence is 15 residues long. CDR3 sequence (DNA): TGTGTCAGCAGGTATGACAGGGAAGCTTACAATGAGCAGTTCTTC. Residues: CVSRYDREAYNEQFF.

This clonotype was detected ten times or more. The rearrangement links TRBV20-1 to TRBJ2-7, with 13 bases aligning to TRBD2. CDR1 is DFQATT and CDR2 is SNEGSKA in the germline V gene (reference sequence). J lost 6 bases, V lost 4 bases, and 3 bases had no gene match. This CDR3 comprises 13 residues. The CDR3 sequence is CSATGTSGIEQYF. In nucleotides, the CDR3 is TGCAGTGCTACCGGGACTAGCGGGATCGAGCAGTACTTC.

This clonotype has just a few counts. The rearrangement joins TRBV4-2 to TRBJ1-1; D call uncertain. This CDR3 is built from 14 residues. In germline, CDR1 is LGHNA, CDR2 YNFKEQ. V was trimmed by 4 bases and J by 1 base, leaving 10 bases between them. The CDR3 DNA reads as TGTGCCAGCAGCCGAGTAGACCAGAACACTGAAGCTTTCTTT. This gives the protein CASSRVDQNTEAFF.

The sample holds a few counts of this clonotype. A single base separates this from a much larger clone, so it may be a read error. The genes are TRBV5-1 and TRBJ1-6, with 8 nucleotides matching TRBD1. The CDR3 is 15 amino acids. Germline V gene data show CDR1 as SGHRS and CDR2 as YFSETQ. Here the CDR3 reads CAGSLEDREDSPLHF. CDR3 coding DNA: TGCGCCGGCAGCTTGGAGGACAGGGAGGATTCACCCCTCCACTTT.

The chain has TRBV9 and TRBJ2-3; 7 nucleotides align to TRBD2. Germline assignment: CDR1 SGDLS and CDR2 YYNGEE. V lost 5 bases, J lost 4 bases, and 16 bases stayed unmatched. The CDR3 has 17 residues. The CDR3 DNA reads TGTGCCAGCAGTATTAACATAAAGAGGGCGGGGGCAGATACGCAGTATTTT. Translation: CASSINIKRAGADTQYF.